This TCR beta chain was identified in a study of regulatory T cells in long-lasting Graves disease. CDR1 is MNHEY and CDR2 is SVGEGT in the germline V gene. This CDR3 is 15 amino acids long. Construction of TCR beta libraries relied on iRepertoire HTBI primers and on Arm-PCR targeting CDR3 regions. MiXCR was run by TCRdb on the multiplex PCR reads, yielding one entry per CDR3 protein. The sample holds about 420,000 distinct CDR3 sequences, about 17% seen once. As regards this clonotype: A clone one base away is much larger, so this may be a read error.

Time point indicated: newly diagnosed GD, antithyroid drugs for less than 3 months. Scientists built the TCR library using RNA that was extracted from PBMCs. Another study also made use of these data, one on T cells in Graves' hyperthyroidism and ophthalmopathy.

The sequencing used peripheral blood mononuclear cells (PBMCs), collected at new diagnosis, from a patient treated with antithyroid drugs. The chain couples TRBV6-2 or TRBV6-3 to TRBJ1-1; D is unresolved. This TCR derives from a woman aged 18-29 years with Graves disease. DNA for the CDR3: TGTGCCAGCAGTTACTCCGTACAGTCGAACACTGAAGCTTCCTTT. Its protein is CASSYSVQSNTEASF.